This T cell receptor beta chain was profiled in a study of T cells in Graves' hyperthyroidism and ophthalmopathy. Diagnosing involved the use of clinical symptoms, serum thyroxine and TRAb, thyroid ultrasound and orbital computed tomography. Of note for this clonotype: Its antigen is undetermined. One end of the junction varies from germline; a read error may be responsible.

General study points: Stable hyperthyroidism was separated from ophthalmopathy by a model based on 13 V-J features.

What was amplified from RNA transcripts were TCR beta CDR3 regions. First-round RT-PCR of the TCR CDR3 relied on the HTBI primer set. TCRdb passed the multiplex PCR reads through MiXCR, listing each CDR3 protein once. The sample yields about 52,000 distinct CDR3 sequences, roughly half seen once. The CDR3 length is 12 residues. Germline V gene data show CDR1 as ENHRY and CDR2 as SYGVKD. Sample: blood. The sequence was collected from a woman in her forties or fifties with Graves' ophthalmopathy. The rearrangement links TRBV10-3 to TRBJ2-3, with D maybe TRBD2 (6 bases). CDR3 in amino acids: CPISGTFDTLYF. CDR3 bases: TGTCCCATCAGTGGGACTTTTGATACGCTGTATTTT.